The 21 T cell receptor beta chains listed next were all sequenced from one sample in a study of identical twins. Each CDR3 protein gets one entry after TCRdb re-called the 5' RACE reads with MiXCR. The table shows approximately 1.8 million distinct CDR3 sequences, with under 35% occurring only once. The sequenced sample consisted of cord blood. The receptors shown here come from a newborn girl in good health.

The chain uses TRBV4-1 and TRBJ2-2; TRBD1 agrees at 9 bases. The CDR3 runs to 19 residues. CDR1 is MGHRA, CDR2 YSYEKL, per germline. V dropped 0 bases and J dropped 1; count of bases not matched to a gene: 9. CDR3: CASSQDPGTGIGNTGELFF. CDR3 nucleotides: TGCGCCAGCAGCCAAGACCCCGGGACAGGGATAGGGAACACCGGGGAGCTGTTTTTT.

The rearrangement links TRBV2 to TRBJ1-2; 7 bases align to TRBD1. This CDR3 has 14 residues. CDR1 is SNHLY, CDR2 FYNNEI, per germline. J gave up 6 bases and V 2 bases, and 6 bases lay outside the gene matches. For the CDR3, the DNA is TGTGCCAGCAGTGAACCTCCAGGGGGTGATGGCTACACCTTC. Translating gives CASSEPPGGDGYTF.

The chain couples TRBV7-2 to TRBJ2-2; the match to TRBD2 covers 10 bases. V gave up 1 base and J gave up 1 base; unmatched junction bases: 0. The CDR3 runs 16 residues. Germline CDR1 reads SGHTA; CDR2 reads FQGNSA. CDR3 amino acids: CASSLVAGGNTGELFF. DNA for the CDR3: TGTGCCAGCAGCTTAGTAGCGGGAGGGAACACCGGGGAGCTGTTTTTT.

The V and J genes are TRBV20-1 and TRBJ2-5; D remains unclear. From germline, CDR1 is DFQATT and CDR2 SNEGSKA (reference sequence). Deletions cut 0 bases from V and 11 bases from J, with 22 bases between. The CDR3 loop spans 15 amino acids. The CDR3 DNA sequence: TGCAGTGCTAGAGATCCGTTCTACTCCGCCTATGAGCAGTACTTC. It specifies CSARDPFYSAYEQYF.

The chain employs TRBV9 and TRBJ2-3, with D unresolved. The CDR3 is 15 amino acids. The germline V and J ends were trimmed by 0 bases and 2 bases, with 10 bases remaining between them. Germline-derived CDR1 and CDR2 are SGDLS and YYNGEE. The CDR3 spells CASSVDPLFTDTQYF. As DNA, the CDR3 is TGTGCCAGCAGCGTAGACCCCCTCTTCACAGATACGCAGTATTTT.

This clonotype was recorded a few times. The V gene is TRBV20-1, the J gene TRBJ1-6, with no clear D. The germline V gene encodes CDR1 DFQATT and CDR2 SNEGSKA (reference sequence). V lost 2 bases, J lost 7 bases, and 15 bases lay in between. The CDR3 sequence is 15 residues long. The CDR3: CSARRGIAFNSPLHF. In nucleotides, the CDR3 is TGCAGTGCTAGAAGAGGGATTGCCTTCAATTCACCCCTCCACTTT.

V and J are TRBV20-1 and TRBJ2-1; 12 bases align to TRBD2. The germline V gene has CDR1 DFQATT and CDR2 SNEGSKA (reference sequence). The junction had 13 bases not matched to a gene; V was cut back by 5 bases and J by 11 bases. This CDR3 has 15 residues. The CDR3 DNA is TGCAGTGCTGCCCGCCAACTAGCGGGAGGAGCAAAGCAGTTCTTC. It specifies CSAARQLAGGAKQFF.

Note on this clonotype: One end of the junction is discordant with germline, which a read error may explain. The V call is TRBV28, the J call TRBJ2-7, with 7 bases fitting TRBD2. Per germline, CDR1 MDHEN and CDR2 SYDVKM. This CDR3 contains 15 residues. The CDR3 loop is CASSLPTGGSYEQSF. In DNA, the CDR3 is TGTGCCAGCAGTTTACCTACGGGAGGCTCCTACGAGCAGTCCTTC.

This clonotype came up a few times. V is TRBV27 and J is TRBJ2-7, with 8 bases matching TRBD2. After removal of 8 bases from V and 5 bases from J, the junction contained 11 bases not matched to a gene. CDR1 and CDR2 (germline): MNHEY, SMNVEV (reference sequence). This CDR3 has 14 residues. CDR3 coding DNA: TGTGCCAGCGCCCAGGGACGGGGGGGTCACGAGCAGTACTTC. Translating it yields CASAQGRGGHEQYF.

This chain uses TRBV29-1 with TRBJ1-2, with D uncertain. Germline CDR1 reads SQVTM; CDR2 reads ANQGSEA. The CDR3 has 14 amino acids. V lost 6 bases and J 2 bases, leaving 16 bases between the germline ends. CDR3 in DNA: TGCAGCGTCACCCTTGGACCGGGCAACTATGGCTACACCTTC. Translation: CSVTLGPGNYGYTF.

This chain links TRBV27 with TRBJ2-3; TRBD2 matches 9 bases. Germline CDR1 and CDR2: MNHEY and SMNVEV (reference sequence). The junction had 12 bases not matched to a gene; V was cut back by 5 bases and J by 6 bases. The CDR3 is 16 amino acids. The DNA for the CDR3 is TGTGCCAGCAGTCCTTCCCCGGGACTAGCTACCGATACGCAGTATTTT. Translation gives CASSPSPGLATDTQYF.

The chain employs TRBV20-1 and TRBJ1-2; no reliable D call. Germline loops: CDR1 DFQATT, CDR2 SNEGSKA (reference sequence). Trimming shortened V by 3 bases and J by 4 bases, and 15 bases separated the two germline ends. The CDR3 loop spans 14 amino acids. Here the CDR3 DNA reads TGCAGTGCTAGTTTAGGAAGAGCAGGCTATGGCTACACCTTC. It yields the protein CSASLGRAGYGYTF.

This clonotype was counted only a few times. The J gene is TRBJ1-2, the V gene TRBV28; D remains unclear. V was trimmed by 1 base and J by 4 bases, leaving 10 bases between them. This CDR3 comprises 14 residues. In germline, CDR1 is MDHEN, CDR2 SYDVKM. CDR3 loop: CASSLSGASYGYTF. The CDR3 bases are TGTGCCAGCAGTTTATCTGGAGCCAGCTATGGCTACACCTTC.

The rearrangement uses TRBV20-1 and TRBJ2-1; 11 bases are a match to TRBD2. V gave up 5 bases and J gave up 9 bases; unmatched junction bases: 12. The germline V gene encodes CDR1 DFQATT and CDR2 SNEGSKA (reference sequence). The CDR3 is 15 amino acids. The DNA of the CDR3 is TGCAGTGCTGCGAGGACTAGCGGGTACAGAGGTGAGCAGTTCTTC. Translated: CSAARTSGYRGEQFF.

The CDR3 DNA reads TGTGCCAGCAGTTCCCGACAGCCAGGGGAGACCCAGTACTTC. Amino acids: CASSSRQPGETQYF. The chain employs TRBV28 and TRBJ2-5; D possibly corresponds to TRBD1 (5 bases). Deletions cut 4 bases from V and 5 bases from J, with 14 bases between. Germline lookup yields CDR1 MDHEN and CDR2 SYDVKM. CDR3 length equals 14 residues.

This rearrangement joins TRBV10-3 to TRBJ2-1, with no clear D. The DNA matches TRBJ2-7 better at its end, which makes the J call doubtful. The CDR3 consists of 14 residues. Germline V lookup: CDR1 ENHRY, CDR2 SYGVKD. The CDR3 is CAISESKTYNEQYF. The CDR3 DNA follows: TGTGCCATCAGTGAGTCCAAGACTTACAATGAGCAGTACTTC.

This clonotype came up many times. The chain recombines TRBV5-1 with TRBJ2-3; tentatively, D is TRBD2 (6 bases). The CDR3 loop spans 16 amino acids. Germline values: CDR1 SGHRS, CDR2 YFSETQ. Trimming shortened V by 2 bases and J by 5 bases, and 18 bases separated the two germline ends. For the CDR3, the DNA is TGCGCCAGCAGCTTCGGGACTCCCATAGGGGTAGATACGCAGTATTTT. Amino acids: CASSFGTPIGVDTQYF.

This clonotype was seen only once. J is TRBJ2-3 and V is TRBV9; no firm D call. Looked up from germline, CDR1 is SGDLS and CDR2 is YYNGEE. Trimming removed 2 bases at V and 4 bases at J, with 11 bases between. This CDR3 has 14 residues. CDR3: CASSVAVSADTQYF. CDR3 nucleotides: TGTGCCAGCAGCGTGGCGGTGTCCGCAGATACGCAGTATTTT.

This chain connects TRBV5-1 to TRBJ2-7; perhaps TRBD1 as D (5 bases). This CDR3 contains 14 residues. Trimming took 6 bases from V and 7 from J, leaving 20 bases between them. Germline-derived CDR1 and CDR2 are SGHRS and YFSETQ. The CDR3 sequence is CASNLGRVYNEQYF. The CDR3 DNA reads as TGCGCCAGCAATCTGGGCAGGGTCTACAATGAGCAGTACTTC.

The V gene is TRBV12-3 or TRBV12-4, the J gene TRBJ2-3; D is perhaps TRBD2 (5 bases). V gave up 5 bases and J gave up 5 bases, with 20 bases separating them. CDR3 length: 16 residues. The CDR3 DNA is TGTGCCAGCAGTCCACTTTTTCCACGACGGGGAGATACGCAGTATTTT. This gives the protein CASSPLFPRRGDTQYF.

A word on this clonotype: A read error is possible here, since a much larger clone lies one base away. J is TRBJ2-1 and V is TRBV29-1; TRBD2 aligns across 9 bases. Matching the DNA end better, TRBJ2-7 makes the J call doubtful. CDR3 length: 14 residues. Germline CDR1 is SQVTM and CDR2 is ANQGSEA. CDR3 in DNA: TGCAGCGTCCTAGGGACTAGCCAGAACAATGAGCAGTACTTC. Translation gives CSVLGTSQNNEQYF.